This entry lists 7 T cell receptor beta chains sequenced from one sample in a study of vaccination and CD4 T cells after COVID-19. For these receptors, no antigen is known. Sequencing of cultured CD4+ T cell DNA used the Oncomine TCR Beta short-read assay. TCRdb re-called the PCR reads through MiXCR, storing one row per CDR3 protein. The table includes 8,500 to 13,000 distinct CDR3 sequences, around three quarters detected once. As to treatment: approximately 11-day PBMC culture with coronavirus spike peptide pools or control peptides (ViraFEST assay). The sequencing input was CD4+ T cells from blood, cultured in vitro. The source is a human donor who had recovered from COVID-19.

V usage is TRBV2 and J usage is TRBJ1-5; the D is unclear. CDR1 SNHLY and CDR2 FYNNEI come from the germline V gene. The length of the CDR3 is 14 residues. V was clipped by 4 bases and J by 4 bases, with 11 bases between them. CDR3 residues: CASSGVSPNQPQHF. In nucleotides, the CDR3 is TGTGCCAGCAGTGGGGTCAGCCCAAATCAGCCCCAGCATTTT.

The chain is built from TRBV28 and TRBJ1-5; D is perhaps TRBD1 (6 bases). Per the germline V gene, CDR1 is MDHEN and CDR2 is SYDVKM. The CDR3 length is 13 residues. CDR3 bases: TGTGTCACGCAGGGGAGGAGGTATCAGCCCCAGCATTTT. Protein: CVTQGRRYQPQHF.

The chain is built from TRBV7-8 and TRBJ1-3; D remains unclear. Trimming cost V 2 bases and J 0 bases, with 11 bases left between them. CDR3 length: 16 amino acids. Germline CDR1 and CDR2: SGHVS and FQNEAQ. CDR3 nucleotide sequence: TGTGCCAGCAGCTTATTTGGGATGGGCTCTGGAAACACCATATATTTT. Translated: CASSLFGMGSGNTIYF.

The V call is TRBV6-1, the J call TRBJ1-2, with 8 bases matching TRBD1. V lost 10 bases to trimming and J lost 6 bases; unmatched junction nucleotides: 16. In germline, CDR1 is MNHNS, CDR2 SASEGT. The CDR3 is 15 residues long. CDR3 amino acids: CATGFPQGARHGYTF. CDR3 nucleotide sequence: TGTGCCACGGGGTTCCCGCAGGGGGCGCGGCATGGCTACACCTTC.

The CDR3 DNA is TGCAGTGCCGAAGGGCCTTTCGGGGGACTAGCGGGATACGAGCAGTACTTC. It codes for CSAEGPFGGLAGYEQYF. The chain uses TRBV20-1 and TRBJ2-7; 13 bases are shared with TRBD2. The V and J ends lost 6 bases and 4 bases, in that order; junction bases with no gene match: 15. In germline, CDR1 is DFQATT, CDR2 SNEGSKA (reference sequence). This CDR3 is 17 amino acids long.

The chain employs TRBV7-2 and TRBJ2-3, with TRBD2 matching over 13 bases. Trimming at V came to 6 bases and at J to 5 bases, leaving 14 bases not matched to a gene. Per the germline V gene, CDR1 is SGHTA and CDR2 is FQGNSA. CDR3 length: 18 residues. CDR3 DNA: TGTGCCAGCAGTTTTACGGGGACTAGCGGGAATGGTCAAGATACGCAGTATTTT. It yields the protein CASSFTGTSGNGQDTQYF. Filled out from reference TRBV7-2 and TRBJ2-3, the complete variable domain reads GAGVSQSPSNKVTEKGKDVELRCDPISGHTALYWYRQSLGQGLEFLIYFQGNSAPDKSGLPSDRFSAERTGGSVSTLTIQRTQQEDSAVYLCASSFTGTSGNGQDTQYFGPGTRLTVL.

J is TRBJ1-3 and V is TRBV15, with no clear D. CDR3 length: 13 residues. Between the trimmed V and J ends, which lost 3 bases and 7 bases, there was a span of 10 bases. Germline CDR1 LNHNV, CDR2 YYDKDF (reference sequence). The CDR3 region has the DNA TGTGCCACCAGCAGGGTTCCTTCCAACACCATATATTTT. It codes for CATSRVPSNTIYF.